The 31 T cell receptor beta chains reported below all come from one sample, sequenced in a study of cytomegalovirus exposure and HLA in healthy donors (dated by TCRdb to 2016 to 2017). Libraries were made using the immunoSEQ multiplex PCR assay. For the multiplex PCR, a mixture combining 60 forward primers for TCR Vbeta segments and 13 reverse primers for TCR Jbeta segments was used. TCRdb limited this immuneACCESS table to in-frame rearrangements with V and J called. A share of clones is missing; checked studies link under half to unresolved V genes, and the rest is unexplained. The sample yields about 180,000 clones; 70% to 85% were counted once. The ten largest clones represent 0.69% of the sample. The material sequenced was PBMCs. The receptors here all came from a middle-aged woman in good health and CMV-seronegative.

This clone appeared a single time. V and J are TRBV13 and TRBJ2-1; 14 bases line up with TRBD2. The ends lost 8 bases at V and 10 bases at J; junction bases unmatched: 13. CDR1 is PRHDT, CDR2 FYEKMQ, per germline (reference sequence). The CDR3 consists of 16 residues. CDR3 bases: TGTGCCAGCGAAAGACCGGGACTAGCGGGAGTCGGCGAGCAGTTCTTC. Its translation is CASERPGLAGVGEQFF. Full variable domain (missing parts from reference TRBV13 and TRBJ2-1): AAGVIQSPRHLIKEKRETATLKCYPIPRHDTVYWYQQGPGQDPQFLISFYEKMQSDKGSIPDRFSAQQFSDYHSELNMSSLELGDSALYFCASERPGLAGVGEQFFGPGTRLTVL.

The gene calls are TRBV19 and TRBJ2-7, with D possibly TRBD2 on 6 matching bases. Germline assignment: CDR1 LNHDA and CDR2 SQIVND (reference sequence). The V end lost 9 bases, the J end lost 3 bases, and 18 bases lay between the germline ends. This CDR3 is built from 14 residues. CDR3 protein: CASRSRWRDYEQYF. CDR3 nucleotides: TGTGCCAGCCGGTCCCGGTGGCGGGACTACGAGCAGTACTTC.

The chain has TRBV10-3 and TRBJ1-2; a possible D gene is TRBD1 (5 bases). Trimming shortened V by 7 bases and J by 4 bases, and 19 bases separated the two germline ends. The germline gives CDR1 ENHRY, CDR2 SYGVKD. This CDR3 region has 15 residues. For the CDR3, the DNA is TGTGCCATCACCGACAGACCTCCAAGGGTCTATGGCTACACCTTC. It codes for CAITDRPPRVYGYTF.

This clone was found once. The rearrangement links TRBV4-1 to TRBJ2-3, with no clear D. Per germline, CDR1 MGHRA and CDR2 YSYEKL. Trimming stripped 2 bases from V and 0 bases from J, with 6 bases between. This CDR3 has 14 amino acids. The CDR3: CASSQTRSTDTQYF. CDR3 in DNA: TGCGCCAGCAGCCAAACAAGAAGCACAGATACGCAGTATTTT.

J is TRBJ2-2 and V is TRBV7-9; 7 nucleotides agree with TRBD1. The CDR3 spans 15 residues. Germline V gene lookup returns CDR1 SEHNR and CDR2 FQNEAQ (reference sequence). CDR3 in amino acids: CGYQPFDRDTGELFF. CDR3 DNA sequence: TGTGGGTACCAGCCGTTCGACAGGGACACCGGGGAGCTGTTTTTT. The full variable domain, completed using reference TRBV7-9 and TRBJ2-2, is DTGVSQNPRHKITKRGQNVTFRCDPISEHNRLYWYRQTLGQGPEFLTYFQNEAQLEKSRLLSDRFSAERPKGSFSTLEIQRTEQGDSAMYLCGYQPFDRDTGELFFGEGSRLTVL.

This sequence joins TRBV28 and TRBJ1-4; D remains unclear. V was cut by 3 bases and J by 0 bases, with 5 bases left in between. This CDR3 has 14 residues. CDR1 MDHEN and CDR2 SYDVKM come from the germline V gene. DNA for the CDR3: TGTGCCAGCAGTTTGGAGGCAACTAATGAAAAACTGTTTTTT. This sequence encodes CASSLEATNEKLFF.

V usage is TRBV28 and J usage is TRBJ1-5, with a tentative D call TRBD1 (5 bases). Germline-derived CDR1 and CDR2 are MDHEN and SYDVKM. Trimming removed 4 bases from V and 4 bases from J, with 14 bases in between. The CDR3 contains 15 residues. CDR3: CASSSVGAGNQPQHF. As DNA, the CDR3 is TGTGCCAGCAGTTCGGTTGGGGCAGGAAATCAGCCCCAGCATTTT.

This chain uses TRBV10-3 with TRBJ2-1; a weak D match, TRBD1 (5 bases). The CDR3 covers 13 residues. Germline CDR1 and CDR2: ENHRY and SYGVKD. The V end was cut by 8 bases, the J end by 7 bases, with 15 bases between. The DNA of the CDR3 is TGTGCCATCCAGGGAACAGTCGGGAATGAGCAGTTCTTC. Amino acids: CAIQGTVGNEQFF.

The chain links TRBV19 to TRBJ2-1, with 7 bases lining up with TRBD1. The germline CDR1 and CDR2 sequences are LNHDA and SQIVND (reference sequence). With V trimmed by 0 bases and J by 6 bases, 17 bases remained unmatched. The CDR3 runs to 19 residues. The CDR3 region is CASSIDPKGGPKALNEQFF. In DNA form, the CDR3 reads TGTGCCAGTAGTATAGACCCGAAAGGGGGCCCCAAGGCCCTCAATGAGCAGTTCTTC.

The rearrangement links TRBV7-2 to TRBJ1-5; 7 nucleotides align to TRBD1. The junction had 0 bases not matched to a gene; V was cut back by 2 bases and J by 2 bases. The CDR3 contains 14 residues. CDR1 and CDR2 (germline): SGHTA, FQGNSA. The CDR3 reads CASSLTGGNQPQHF. Written as DNA, the CDR3 is TGTGCCAGCAGCTTAACAGGGGGCAATCAGCCCCAGCATTTT. The whole variable domain, filled in from reference TRBV7-2 and TRBJ1-5, reads GAGVSQSPSNKVTEKGKDVELRCDPISGHTALYWYRQSLGQGLEFLIYFQGNSAPDKSGLPSDRFSAERTGGSVSTLTIQRTQQEDSAVYLCASSLTGGNQPQHFGDGTRLSIL.

V gene TRBV5-5 combines with J gene TRBJ1-4; TRBD1 agrees at 7 bases. J was trimmed by 4 bases and V by 4 bases; bases with no gene match: 16. The CDR3 contains 18 residues. CDR1 is SGHKS and CDR2 is YYEKEE in the germline V gene (reference sequence). DNA of the CDR3: TGTGCCAGCAGCCCGCCTACAGGGGCGGTCGGAAATAATGAAAAACTGTTTTTT. Translated: CASSPPTGAVGNNEKLFF.

The chain uses TRBV11-2 and TRBJ2-1; D is ambiguous. Trimming removed 4 bases at V and 3 bases at J, with 10 bases between. This CDR3 comprises 14 residues. Germline assignment: CDR1 SGHAT and CDR2 FQNNGV. CDR3 DNA sequence: TGTGCCAGCAGCTCCCTAACTTTCTACAATGAGCAGTTCTTC. This translates into CASSSLTFYNEQFF.

This chain uses TRBV10-3 with TRBJ2-7; 9 positions match TRBD1. Germline lookup yields CDR1 ENHRY and CDR2 SYGVKD. Losses at the gene ends were 2 bases for V and 8 bases for J; bases not matched to a gene: 13. This CDR3 comprises 16 residues. The CDR3 DNA sequence: TGTGCCATCAGTGAGCCCAGCACCGGGACAGGGTTGAAGCAGTACTTC. Translated, it gives CAISEPSTGTGLKQYF.

This sequence joins TRBV7-3 and TRBJ2-3; 7 bases align to TRBD2. The germline gives CDR1 SGHTA, CDR2 FQGTGA. CDR3 length: 15 amino acids. J gave up 4 bases and V 0 bases, and 4 bases lay outside the gene matches. The CDR3 spells CASSLTPTSPDTQYF. The CDR3 nucleotides are TGTGCCAGCAGCTTAACGCCGACTAGCCCAGATACGCAGTATTTT.

The V gene is TRBV5-1, the J gene TRBJ2-4; no clear D gene. V was trimmed by 3 bases and J by 0 bases, leaving 13 bases between them. The V gene's germline CDR1 is SGHRS and CDR2 YFSETQ. The CDR3 contains 16 residues. CDR3 in DNA: TGCGCCAGCAGCTACGAGGAGTCCCAAGCCAAAAACATTCAGTACTTC. It encodes CASSYEESQAKNIQYF. The complete variable domain, with remaining parts taken from reference TRBV5-1 and TRBJ2-4, reads KAGVTQTPRYLIKTRGQQVTLSCSPISGHRSVSWYQQTPGQGLQFLFEYFSETQRNKGNFPGRFSGRQFSNSRSEMNVSTLELGDSALYLCASSYEESQAKNIQYFGAGTRLSVL.

As regards this clone: One end of the junction is discordant with germline, which a read error may explain. CDR3 in amino acids: CASSPSNGPHNEQFF. CDR3 nucleotide sequence: TGTGCTAGCAGCCCCTCTAACGGTCCGCACAATGAGCAGTTCTTC. This rearrangement joins TRBV7-7 to TRBJ2-1; no firm D call. The CDR3 has 15 residues. Germline values: CDR1 SSHAT, CDR2 FNYEAQ (reference sequence).

The chain recombines TRBV5-4 with TRBJ2-7, with a possible D match to TRBD1 (5 bases). Looked up from germline, CDR1 is SGHNT and CDR2 is YYREEE (reference sequence). The CDR3 has 13 amino acids. Trimming took off 1 base at V and 5 bases at J, with 10 bases between the two ends. The CDR3 DNA reads as TGTGCCAGCAGCTTGCAGGGCCCAAACGAGCAGTACTTC. Protein sequence: CASSLQGPNEQYF.

The J gene is TRBJ1-4, the V gene TRBV28; D possibly corresponds to TRBD1 (6 bases). This CDR3 has 13 residues. The germline gives CDR1 MDHEN, CDR2 SYDVKM. Trimming pared 5 bases from V and 5 bases from J, leaving 9 bases between. CDR3 in DNA: TGTGCCAGCAGTCGCGACAGGAATGAAAAACTGTTTTTT. Residues: CASSRDRNEKLFF.

The J gene is TRBJ1-5, the V gene TRBV11-2, with D possibly matching TRBD1 (5 bases). The CDR3 is 15 amino acids. The germline V gene encodes CDR1 SGHAT and CDR2 FQNNGV. V dropped 1 base and J dropped 7 bases, with 14 bases sitting between them. CDR3 nucleotide sequence: TGTGCCAGCAGCTTAGCGGGGGGAGGAAAGCAGCCCCAGCATTTT. Translation gives CASSLAGGGKQPQHF.

The chain couples TRBV29-1 to TRBJ2-3, with TRBD2 matching 7 bases. Germline V gene data show CDR1 as SQVTM and CDR2 as ANQGSEA. V lost 7 bases and J lost 4; bases outside the gene matches: 2. The CDR3 contains 11 residues. CDR3 sequence: CSGGGADTQYF. CDR3 bases: TGCAGCGGCGGGGGTGCAGATACGCAGTATTTT.

The V and J genes are TRBV27 and TRBJ1-1; 11 bases align to TRBD1. Per the germline V gene, CDR1 is MNHEY and CDR2 is SMNVEV (reference sequence). The CDR3 sequence is 19 residues long. V lost 5 bases, J lost 0 bases, and 14 bases stayed unmatched. The CDR3 DNA reads TGTGCCAGCAGTCCACGGAGGACAGGGGGCTTTGGGGTGAACACTGAAGCTTTCTTT. As protein: CASSPRRTGGFGVNTEAFF.

The rearrangement uses TRBV10-3 and TRBJ2-1, with 10 bases fitting TRBD2. CDR1 and CDR2 (germline): ENHRY, SYGVKD. With V trimmed by 6 bases and J by 6 bases, 8 bases remained unmatched. CDR3 length: 15 amino acids. In nucleotides, the CDR3 is TGTGCCATCAGCCTAGCGGGGGCTTCGGGCAATGAGCAGTTCTTC. Its protein product is CAISLAGASGNEQFF.

This clone has a handful of counts. The chain combines TRBV5-1 with TRBJ2-5; TRBD1 might be the D (5 bases). The end of the DNA fits TRBJ2-7 better, so the J call may be wrong. Per the germline V gene, CDR1 is SGHRS and CDR2 is YFSETQ. The CDR3 loop spans 15 amino acids. CDR3 region: CASSLGAGLRVEQYF. The CDR3 bases are TGCGCCAGCAGCTTGGGAGCAGGGCTGAGAGTCGAGCAGTACTTC.

This rearrangement joins TRBV10-1 to TRBJ2-2; 7 bases map to TRBD2. In germline, CDR1 is WNHNN, CDR2 SYGVQD (reference sequence). Unmatched junction bases numbered 12, after V lost 8 bases and J lost 6 bases. The CDR3 runs to 15 residues. The CDR3 bases are TGCGCCAGCGGAGGAACTAGCGAGTGGTCCGGGGAGCTGTTTTTT. Its translation is CASGGTSEWSGELFF.

The table lists this clone with a few counts. This chain links TRBV28 with TRBJ2-7; the D is unclear. CDR3 size: 12 residues. Trimming removed 3 bases from V and 4 bases from J, with 7 bases in between. From germline, CDR1 is MDHEN and CDR2 SYDVKM. The CDR3 DNA sequence: TGTGCCAGCAGTTTGGCCCGATACGAGCAGTACTTC. Encoded protein: CASSLARYEQYF.

This chain joins TRBV29-1 and TRBJ2-7, with D perhaps matching TRBD2 (6 bases). This CDR3 region has 12 residues. Trimming pared 6 bases from V and 4 bases from J, leaving 13 bases between. The germline gives CDR1 SQVTM, CDR2 ANQGSEA. The CDR3 DNA sequence: TGCAGCGTCGCGACTAGTAAGTACGAGCAGTACTTC. Amino acids: CSVATSKYEQYF.

The gene calls are TRBV6-1 and TRBJ2-3, with D hard to call. CDR1 and CDR2 from the germline V gene are MNHNS and SASEGT. V lost 8 bases and J lost 6, with 9 bases in between. This CDR3 region has 11 residues. CDR3 DNA: TGTGCCAGCGCCGACGGGGATACGCAGTATTTT. Translation gives CASADGDTQYF.

This chain uses TRBV10-1 with TRBJ2-2; 10 bases fit TRBD2. This CDR3 is 16 amino acids long. Per the germline V gene, CDR1 is WNHNN and CDR2 is SYGVQD (reference sequence). Trimming took 3 bases from V and 6 from J; bases not matched to a gene: 7. The CDR3 loop reads CASSDSTSGFAGELFF. Written as DNA, the CDR3 is TGCGCCAGCAGTGATTCGACTAGCGGGTTCGCCGGGGAGCTGTTTTTT.

The chain links TRBV6-5 to TRBJ1-1; perhaps TRBD1 as D (5 bases). Germline values: CDR1 MNHEY, CDR2 SVGAGI. The V gene lost 11 bases and the J gene lost 0 bases, with 16 bases spanning the gap. This CDR3 comprises 14 residues. The CDR3 here is CAGRTLFMNTEAFF. CDR3 nucleotide sequence: TGTGCCGGTAGGACACTTTTTATGAACACTGAAGCTTTCTTT.

The rearrangement joins TRBV29-1 to TRBJ2-7; 7 bases line up with TRBD2. Germline V gene sequence: CDR1 SQVTM, CDR2 ANQGSEA. This CDR3 is built from 13 residues. V was clipped by 7 bases and J by 7 bases; unmatched bases: 13. The CDR3 sequence is CSAAPSGRGEQYF. The CDR3 DNA is TGCAGCGCCGCCCCTAGCGGCCGAGGAGAGCAGTACTTC.

This chain uses TRBV28 with TRBJ1-5, with 7 bases that match TRBD1. V was pared by 5 bases and J by 2 bases, with 6 bases of the junction left unmatched. The CDR3 has 15 amino acids. The germline CDR1 and CDR2 sequences are MDHEN and SYDVKM. The CDR3 here is CASSPAGQGNQPQHF. The CDR3 DNA reads TGTGCCAGCAGTCCCGCAGGACAGGGCAATCAGCCCCAGCATTTT.